This paragraph reports one T cell receptor beta chain. This entry belongs to a study of shared clonotypes between healthy human individuals. Sequenced by immunoSEQ multiplex PCR; TCRdb stores in-frame clones only, minus some. The data show nearly 2 million clones, with about 94% seen just once and roughly 1% held by the top ten. Trimming cost V 1 base and J 5 bases, with 15 bases left between them. The CDR3 extends over 15 amino acids. In germline, CDR1 is SGHAT, CDR2 FQNNGV. The naive CD8 population came from CD45RO-negative cells selected for CCR7, without terminally differentiated effector memory CD45RA+ cells.

The chain is built from TRBV11-2 and TRBJ2-7; tentative D call: TRBD2 (7 bases). The sequenced sample consisted of naive CD8+ T cells sorted from blood. The sequence was obtained from a man aged 18 to 30 in good health. CDR3 nucleotide sequence: TGTGCCAGCAGCTTAGTGGCGGGGGCGATAGACGAGCAGTACTTC. Translated: CASSLVAGAIDEQYF.